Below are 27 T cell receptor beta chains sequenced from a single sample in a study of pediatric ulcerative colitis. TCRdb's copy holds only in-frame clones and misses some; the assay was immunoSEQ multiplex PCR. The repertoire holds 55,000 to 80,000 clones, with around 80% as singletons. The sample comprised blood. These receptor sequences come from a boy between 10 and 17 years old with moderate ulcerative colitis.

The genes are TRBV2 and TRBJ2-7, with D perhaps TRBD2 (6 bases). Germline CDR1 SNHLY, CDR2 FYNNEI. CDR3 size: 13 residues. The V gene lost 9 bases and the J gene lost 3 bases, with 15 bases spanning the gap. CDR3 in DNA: TGTGCCAGAAGGGGAGGTGGAAGCTACGAGCAGTACTTC. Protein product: CARRGGGSYEQYF.

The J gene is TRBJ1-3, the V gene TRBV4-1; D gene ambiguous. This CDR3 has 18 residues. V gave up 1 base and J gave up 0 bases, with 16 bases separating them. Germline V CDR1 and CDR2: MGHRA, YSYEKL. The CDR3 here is CASSQVGLGGNSGNTIYF. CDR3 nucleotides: TGCGCCAGCAGCCAAGTGGGTTTAGGCGGAAACTCTGGAAACACCATATATTTT.

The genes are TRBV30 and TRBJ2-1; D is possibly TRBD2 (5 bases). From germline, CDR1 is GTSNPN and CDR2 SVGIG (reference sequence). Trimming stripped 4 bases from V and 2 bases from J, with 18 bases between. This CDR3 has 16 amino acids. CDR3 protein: CAWNTRLARPYNEQFF. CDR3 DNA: TGTGCCTGGAATACGAGGCTAGCTCGACCCTACAATGAGCAGTTCTTC.

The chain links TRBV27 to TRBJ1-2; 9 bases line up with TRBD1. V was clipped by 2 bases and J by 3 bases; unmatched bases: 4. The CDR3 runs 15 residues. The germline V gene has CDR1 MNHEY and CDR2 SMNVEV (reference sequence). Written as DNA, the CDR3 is TGTGCCAGCAGTTTAACGACAGGGGGGTACTATGGCTACACCTTC. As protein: CASSLTTGGYYGYTF.

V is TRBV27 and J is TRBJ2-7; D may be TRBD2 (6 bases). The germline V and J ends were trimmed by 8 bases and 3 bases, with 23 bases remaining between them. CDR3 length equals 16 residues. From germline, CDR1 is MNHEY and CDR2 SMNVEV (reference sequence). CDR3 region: CASGKPGVLPFYEQYF. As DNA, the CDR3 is TGTGCCAGCGGGAAACCGGGAGTCCTTCCGTTCTACGAGCAGTACTTC.

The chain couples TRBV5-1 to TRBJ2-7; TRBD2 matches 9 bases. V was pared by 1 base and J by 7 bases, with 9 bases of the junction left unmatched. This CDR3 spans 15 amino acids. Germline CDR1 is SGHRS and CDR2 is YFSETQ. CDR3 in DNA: TGCGCCAGCAGCTTGTCTAGCGGGACCTTCCGAGAGCAGTACTTC. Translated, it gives CASSLSSGTFREQYF. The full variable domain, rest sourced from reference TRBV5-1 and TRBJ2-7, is KAGVTQTPRYLIKTRGQQVTLSCSPISGHRSVSWYQQTPGQGLQFLFEYFSETQRNKGNFPGRFSGRQFSNSRSEMNVSTLELGDSALYLCASSLSSGTFREQYFGPGTRLTVT.

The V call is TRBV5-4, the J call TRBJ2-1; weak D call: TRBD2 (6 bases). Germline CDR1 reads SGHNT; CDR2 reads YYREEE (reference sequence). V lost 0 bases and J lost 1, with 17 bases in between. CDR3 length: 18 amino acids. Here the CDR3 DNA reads TGTGCCAGCAGCTTGGGTAATAGGTTGACTAGTTCCTACAATGAGCAGTTCTTC. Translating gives CASSLGNRLTSSYNEQFF. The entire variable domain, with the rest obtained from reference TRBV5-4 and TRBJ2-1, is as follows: ETGVTQSPTHLIKTRGQQVTLRCSSQSGHNTVSWYQQALGQGPQFIFQYYREEENGRGNFPPRFSGLQFPNYSSELNVNALELDDSALYLCASSLGNRLTSSYNEQFFGPGTRLTVL.

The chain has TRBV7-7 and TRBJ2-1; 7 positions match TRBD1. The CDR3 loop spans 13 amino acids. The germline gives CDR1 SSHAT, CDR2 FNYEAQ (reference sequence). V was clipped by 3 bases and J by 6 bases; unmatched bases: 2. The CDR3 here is CASSFDRANEQFF. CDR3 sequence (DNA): TGTGCCAGCAGCTTTGACAGGGCCAATGAGCAGTTCTTC. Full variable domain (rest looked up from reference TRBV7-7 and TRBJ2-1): GAGVSQSPRYKVTKRGQDVTLRCDPISSHATLYWYQQALGQGPEFLTYFNYEAQPDKSGLPSDRFSAERPEGSISTLTIQRTEQRDSAMYRCASSFDRANEQFFGPGTRLTVL.

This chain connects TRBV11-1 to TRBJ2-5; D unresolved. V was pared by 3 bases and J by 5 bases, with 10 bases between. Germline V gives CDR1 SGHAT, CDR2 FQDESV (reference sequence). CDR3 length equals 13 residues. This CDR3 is CASSFIPVETQYF. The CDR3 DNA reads TGTGCCAGCAGCTTTATACCGGTGGAGACCCAGTACTTC.

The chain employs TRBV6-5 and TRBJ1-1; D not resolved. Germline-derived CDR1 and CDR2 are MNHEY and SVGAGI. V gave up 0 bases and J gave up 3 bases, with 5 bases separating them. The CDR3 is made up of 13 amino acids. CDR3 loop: CASSYSSYTEAFF. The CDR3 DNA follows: TGTGCCAGCAGTTACTCTTCGTACACTGAAGCTTTCTTT.

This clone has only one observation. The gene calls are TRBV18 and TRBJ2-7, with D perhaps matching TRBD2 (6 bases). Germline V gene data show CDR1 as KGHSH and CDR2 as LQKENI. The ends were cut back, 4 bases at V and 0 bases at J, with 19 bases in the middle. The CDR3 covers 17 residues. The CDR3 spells CASSRLSGGLSSYEQYF. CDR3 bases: TGTGCCAGCTCACGACTATCCGGGGGTCTCAGCTCCTACGAGCAGTACTTC.

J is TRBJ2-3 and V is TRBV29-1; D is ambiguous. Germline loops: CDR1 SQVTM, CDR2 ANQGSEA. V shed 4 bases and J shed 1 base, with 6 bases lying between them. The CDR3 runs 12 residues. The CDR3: CSVVPGTDTQYF. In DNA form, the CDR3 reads TGCAGCGTTGTGCCCGGCACAGATACGCAGTATTTT.

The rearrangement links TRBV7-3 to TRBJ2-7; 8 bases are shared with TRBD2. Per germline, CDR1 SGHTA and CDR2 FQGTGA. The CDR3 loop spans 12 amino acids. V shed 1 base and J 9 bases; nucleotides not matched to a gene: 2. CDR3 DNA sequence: TGTGCCAGCAGCTTAAATAGCGGGGTGCAGTACTTC. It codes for CASSLNSGVQYF.

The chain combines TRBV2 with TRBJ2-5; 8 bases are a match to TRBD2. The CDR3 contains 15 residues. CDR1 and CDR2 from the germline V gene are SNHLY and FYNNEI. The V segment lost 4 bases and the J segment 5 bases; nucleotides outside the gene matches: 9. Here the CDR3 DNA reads TGTGCCAGCAGTGCGGGACTAGTCGAGTCGGAGACCCAGTACTTC. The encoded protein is CASSAGLVESETQYF.

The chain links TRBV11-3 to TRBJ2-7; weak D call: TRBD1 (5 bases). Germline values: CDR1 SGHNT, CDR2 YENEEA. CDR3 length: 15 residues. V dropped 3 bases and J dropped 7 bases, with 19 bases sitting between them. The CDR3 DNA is TGTGCCAGCAGCTTCTCGGCAGGGCCCCTTGCAGAGCAGTACTTC. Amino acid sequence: CASSFSAGPLAEQYF.

The CDR3 DNA sequence: TGTGCCAGCAGCTTATCCCCCTCAGGGATCTATGGCTACACCTTC. Amino acid sequence: CASSLSPSGIYGYTF. The chain uses TRBV7-8 and TRBJ1-2, with TRBD1 as a possible D gene (5 bases). The CDR3 has 15 residues. The V gene's germline CDR1 is SGHVS and CDR2 FQNEAQ. V lost 2 bases to trimming and J lost 4 bases, with 14 bases between them.

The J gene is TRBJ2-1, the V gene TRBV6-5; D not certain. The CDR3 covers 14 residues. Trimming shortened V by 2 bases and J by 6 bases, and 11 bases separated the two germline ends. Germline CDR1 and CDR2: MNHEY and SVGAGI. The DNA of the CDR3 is TGTGCCAGCAGTTACCTTGGACGAGGCAATGAGCAGTTCTTC. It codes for CASSYLGRGNEQFF.

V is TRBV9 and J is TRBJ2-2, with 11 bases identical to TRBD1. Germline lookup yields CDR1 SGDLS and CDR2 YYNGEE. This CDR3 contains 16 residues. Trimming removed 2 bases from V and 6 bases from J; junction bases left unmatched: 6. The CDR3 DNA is TGTGCCAGCAGCGTTACGGGACAGGGGGACCCCGGGGAGCTGTTTTTT. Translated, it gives CASSVTGQGDPGELFF.

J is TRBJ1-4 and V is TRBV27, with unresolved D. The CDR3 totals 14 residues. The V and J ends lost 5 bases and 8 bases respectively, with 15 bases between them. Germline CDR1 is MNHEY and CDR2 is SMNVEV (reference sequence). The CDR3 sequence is CASSGAGAVEKLFF. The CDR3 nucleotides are TGTGCCAGCAGTGGTGCAGGAGCGGTGGAAAAACTGTTTTTT.

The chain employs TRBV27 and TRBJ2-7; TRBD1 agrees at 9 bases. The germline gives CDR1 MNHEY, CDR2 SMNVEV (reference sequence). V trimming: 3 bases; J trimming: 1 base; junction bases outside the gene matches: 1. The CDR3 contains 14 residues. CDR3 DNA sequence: TGTGCCAGCAGTTTCGGGACAGGGTCCTACGAGCAGTACTTC. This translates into CASSFGTGSYEQYF.

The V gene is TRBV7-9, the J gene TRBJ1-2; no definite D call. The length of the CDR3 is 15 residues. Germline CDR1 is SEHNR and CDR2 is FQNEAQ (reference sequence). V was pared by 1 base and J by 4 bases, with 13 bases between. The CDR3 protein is CASSLGTYGIYGYTF. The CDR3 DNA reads TGTGCCAGCAGCTTAGGAACTTACGGGATCTATGGCTACACCTTC.

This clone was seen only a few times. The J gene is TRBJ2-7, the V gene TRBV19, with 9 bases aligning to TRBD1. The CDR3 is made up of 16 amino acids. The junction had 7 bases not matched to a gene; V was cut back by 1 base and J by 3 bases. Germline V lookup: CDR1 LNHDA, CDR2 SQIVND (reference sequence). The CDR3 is CASSIATGGAHYEQYF. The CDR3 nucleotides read TGTGCCAGTAGTATAGCAACAGGGGGCGCGCACTACGAGCAGTACTTC.

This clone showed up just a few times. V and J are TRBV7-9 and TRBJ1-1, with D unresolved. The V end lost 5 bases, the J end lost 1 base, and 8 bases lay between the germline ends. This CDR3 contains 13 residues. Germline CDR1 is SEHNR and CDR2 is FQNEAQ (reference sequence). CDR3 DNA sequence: TGTGCCAGCAGCACCAGTGGGAACACTGAAGCTTTCTTT. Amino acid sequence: CASSTSGNTEAFF.

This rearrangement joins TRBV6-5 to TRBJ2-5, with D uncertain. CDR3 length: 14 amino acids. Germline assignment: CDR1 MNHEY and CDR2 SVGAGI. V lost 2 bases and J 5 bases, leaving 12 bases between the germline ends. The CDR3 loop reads CASSYASGRETQYF. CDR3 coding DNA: TGTGCCAGCAGTTACGCGTCAGGTCGGGAGACCCAGTACTTC.

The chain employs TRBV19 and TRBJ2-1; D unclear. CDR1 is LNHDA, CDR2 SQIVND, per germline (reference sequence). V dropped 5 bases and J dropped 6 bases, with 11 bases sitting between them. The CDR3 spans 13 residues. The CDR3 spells CASSPVGVNEQFF. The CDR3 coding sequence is TGTGCCAGTAGTCCCGTTGGGGTCAATGAGCAGTTCTTC.

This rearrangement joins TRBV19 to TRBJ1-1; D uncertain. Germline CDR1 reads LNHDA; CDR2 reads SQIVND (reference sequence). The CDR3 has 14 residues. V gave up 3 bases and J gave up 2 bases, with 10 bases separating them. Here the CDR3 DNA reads TGTGCCAGTAGTATCGACGGGGTAAACACTGAAGCTTTCTTT. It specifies CASSIDGVNTEAFF.

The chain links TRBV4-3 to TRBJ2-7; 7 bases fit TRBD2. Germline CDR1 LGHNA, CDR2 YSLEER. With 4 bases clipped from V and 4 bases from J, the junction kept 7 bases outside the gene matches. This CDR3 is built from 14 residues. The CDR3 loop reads CASSPDPREYEQYF. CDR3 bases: TGCGCCAGCAGCCCTGATCCGCGGGAGTACGAGCAGTACTTC.